This T cell receptor (beta chain) came from a study of blood T cell repertoires in COVID-19. Sequencing was performed with immunoSEQ multiplex PCR; in TCRdb, only in-frame clones are kept and a portion is missing. Of some 250,000 clones listed, roughly 86% are singletons. J was trimmed by 0 bases and V by 2 bases; bases with no gene match: 8. Germline lookup yields CDR1 WNHNN and CDR2 SYGVQD (reference sequence). CDR3 size: 18 residues. Sequenced sample: PBMCs or T cells enriched from blood (not recorded which). This receptor was taken from a woman aged 30 to 39 with acute COVID-19. V and J are TRBV10-1 and TRBJ2-1; 9 nucleotides line up with TRBD2. CDR3 protein: CASSEGAGGRISYNEQFF. The DNA for the CDR3 is TGCGCCAGCAGTGAGGGAGCGGGGGGTCGTATCTCCTACAATGAGCAGTTCTTC.